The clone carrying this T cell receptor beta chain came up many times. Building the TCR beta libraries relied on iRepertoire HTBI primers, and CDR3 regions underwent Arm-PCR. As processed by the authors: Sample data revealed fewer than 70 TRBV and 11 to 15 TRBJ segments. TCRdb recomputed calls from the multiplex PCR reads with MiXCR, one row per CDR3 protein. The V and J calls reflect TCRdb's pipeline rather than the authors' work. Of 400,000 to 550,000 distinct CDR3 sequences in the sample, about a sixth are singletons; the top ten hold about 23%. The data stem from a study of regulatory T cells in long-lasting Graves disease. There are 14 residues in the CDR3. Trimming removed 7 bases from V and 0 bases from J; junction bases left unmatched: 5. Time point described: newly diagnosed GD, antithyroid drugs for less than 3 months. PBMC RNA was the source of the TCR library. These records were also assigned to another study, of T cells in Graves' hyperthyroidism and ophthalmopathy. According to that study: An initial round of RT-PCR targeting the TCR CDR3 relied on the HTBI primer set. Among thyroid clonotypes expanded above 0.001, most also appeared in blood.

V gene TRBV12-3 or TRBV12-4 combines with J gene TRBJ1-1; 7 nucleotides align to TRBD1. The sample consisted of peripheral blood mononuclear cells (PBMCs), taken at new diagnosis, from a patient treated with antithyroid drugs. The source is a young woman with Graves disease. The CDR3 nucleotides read TGTGCCAGCACCCCGACAGGGATGAACACTGAAGCTTTCTTT. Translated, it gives CASTPTGMNTEAFF.